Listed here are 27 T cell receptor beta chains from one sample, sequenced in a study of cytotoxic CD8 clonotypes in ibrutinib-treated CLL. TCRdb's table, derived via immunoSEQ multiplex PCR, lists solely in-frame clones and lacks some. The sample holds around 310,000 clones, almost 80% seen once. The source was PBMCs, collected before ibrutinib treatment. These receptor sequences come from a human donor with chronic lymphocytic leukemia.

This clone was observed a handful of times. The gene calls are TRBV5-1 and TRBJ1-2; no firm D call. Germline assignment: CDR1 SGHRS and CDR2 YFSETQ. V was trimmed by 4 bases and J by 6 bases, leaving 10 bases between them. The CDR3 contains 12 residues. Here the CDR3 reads CASSQDQNGYTF. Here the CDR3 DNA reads TGCGCCAGCAGCCAAGATCAGAATGGCTACACCTTC.

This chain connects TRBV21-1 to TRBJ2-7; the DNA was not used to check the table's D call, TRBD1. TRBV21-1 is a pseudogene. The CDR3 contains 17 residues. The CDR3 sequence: CASQAFQPGQGIYEQYF. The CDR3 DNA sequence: TGTGCCAGCCAAGCCTTCCAACCGGGACAGGGGATATACGAGCAGTACTTC.

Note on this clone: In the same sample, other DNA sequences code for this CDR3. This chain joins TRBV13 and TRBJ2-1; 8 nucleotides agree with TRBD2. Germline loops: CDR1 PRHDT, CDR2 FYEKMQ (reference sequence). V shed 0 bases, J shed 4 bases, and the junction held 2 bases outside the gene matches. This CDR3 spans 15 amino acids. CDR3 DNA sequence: TGTGCCAGCAGCTTAGGGGCGGGAGGATACAATGAGCAGTTCTTC. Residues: CASSLGAGGYNEQFF.

CDR3 sequence reads: CASTPIWGHNEQFF. The CDR3 DNA is TGTGCCAGCACCCCAATCTGGGGCCACAATGAGCAGTTCTTC. The chain has TRBV7-8 and TRBJ2-1, with D perhaps matching TRBD1 (5 bases). The germline V gene has CDR1 SGHVS and CDR2 FQNEAQ. The CDR3 length is 14 residues. The ends were cut back, 7 bases at V and 5 bases at J, with 15 bases in the middle.

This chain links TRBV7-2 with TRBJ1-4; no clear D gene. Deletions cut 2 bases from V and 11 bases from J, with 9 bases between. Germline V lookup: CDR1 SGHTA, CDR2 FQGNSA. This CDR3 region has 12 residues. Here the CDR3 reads CASSLSSFKLFF. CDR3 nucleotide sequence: TGTGCCAGCAGCTTATCCTCTTTCAAACTGTTTTTT.

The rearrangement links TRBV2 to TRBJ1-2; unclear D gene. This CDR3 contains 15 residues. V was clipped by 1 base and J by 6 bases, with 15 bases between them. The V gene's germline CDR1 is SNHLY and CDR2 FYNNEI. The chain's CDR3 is CASSEGGESYHGYTF. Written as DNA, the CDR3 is TGTGCCAGCAGTGAAGGCGGGGAATCTTACCATGGCTACACCTTC.

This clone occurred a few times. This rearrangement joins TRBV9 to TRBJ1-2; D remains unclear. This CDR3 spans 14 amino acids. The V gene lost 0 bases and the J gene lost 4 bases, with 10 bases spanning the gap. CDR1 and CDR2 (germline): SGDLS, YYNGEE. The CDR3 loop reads CASSVGQTLYGYTF. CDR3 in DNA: TGTGCCAGCAGCGTAGGGCAGACGCTCTATGGCTACACCTTC.

The DNA of the CDR3 is TGTGCCAGCAGCAGGACAGTGTTACACGGGGAGCTGTTTTTT. This translates into CASSRTVLHGELFF. The chain recombines TRBV9 with TRBJ2-2, with D possibly TRBD1 on 6 matching bases. The CDR3 runs 14 residues. From germline, CDR1 is SGDLS and CDR2 YYNGEE. V shed 4 bases and J shed 7 bases, with 14 bases lying between them.

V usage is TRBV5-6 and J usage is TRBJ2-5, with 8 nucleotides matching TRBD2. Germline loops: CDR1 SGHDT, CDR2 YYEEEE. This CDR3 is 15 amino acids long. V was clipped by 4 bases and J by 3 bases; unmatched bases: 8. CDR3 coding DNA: TGTGCCAGCAGCCGTAGCGGGATTGAGGAAGAGACCCAGTACTTC. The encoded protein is CASSRSGIEEETQYF.

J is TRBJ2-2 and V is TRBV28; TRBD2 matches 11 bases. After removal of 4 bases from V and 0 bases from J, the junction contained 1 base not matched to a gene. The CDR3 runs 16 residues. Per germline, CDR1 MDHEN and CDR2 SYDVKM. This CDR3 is CASSWGLAANTGELFF. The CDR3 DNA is TGTGCCAGCAGTTGGGGACTAGCGGCGAACACCGGGGAGCTGTTTTTT.

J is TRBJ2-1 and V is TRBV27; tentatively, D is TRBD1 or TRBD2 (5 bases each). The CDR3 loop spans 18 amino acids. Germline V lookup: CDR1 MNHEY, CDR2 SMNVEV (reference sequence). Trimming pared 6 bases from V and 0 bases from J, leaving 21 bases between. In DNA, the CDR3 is TGTGCCAGCAGCCCCGATAGGGGTTCAGGGAGCTCCTACAATGAGCAGTTCTTC. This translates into CASSPDRGSGSSYNEQFF.

The CDR3 region has the DNA TGTGCCAGCAGTTACTCTTTCGGTGAAGCCAACTATGGCTACACCTTC. This encodes CASSYSFGEANYGYTF. The chain links TRBV6-6 to TRBJ1-2, with D uncertain. There are 16 residues in the CDR3. Germline CDR1 is MNHNY and CDR2 is SVGAGI (reference sequence). The V end lost 0 bases, the J end lost 2 bases, and 13 bases lay between the germline ends.

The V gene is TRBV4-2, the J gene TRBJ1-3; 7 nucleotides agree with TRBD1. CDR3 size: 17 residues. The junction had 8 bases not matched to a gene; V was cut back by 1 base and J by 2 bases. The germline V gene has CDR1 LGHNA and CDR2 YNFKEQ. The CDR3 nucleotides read TGTGCCAGCAGCCAAGCGACGGACAGGACTGCTGGAAACACCATATATTTT. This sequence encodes CASSQATDRTAGNTIYF.

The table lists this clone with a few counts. The chain's CDR3 is CASSLGPGQGNGYTF. The DNA for the CDR3 is TGCGCCAGCAGCTTGGGCCCGGGACAGGGAAATGGCTACACCTTC. The chain is built from TRBV5-1 and TRBJ1-2, with 9 bases identical to TRBD1. The CDR3 runs to 15 residues. V lost 0 bases and J lost 6; bases outside the gene matches: 6. Looked up from germline, CDR1 is SGHRS and CDR2 is YFSETQ.

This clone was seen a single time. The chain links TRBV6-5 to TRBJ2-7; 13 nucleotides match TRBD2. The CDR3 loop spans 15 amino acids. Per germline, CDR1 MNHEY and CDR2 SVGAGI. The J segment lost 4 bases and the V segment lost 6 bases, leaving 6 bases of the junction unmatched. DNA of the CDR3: TGTGCCAGCAGCCGACCGACTAGCGGGAGGTACGAGCAGTACTTC. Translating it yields CASSRPTSGRYEQYF.

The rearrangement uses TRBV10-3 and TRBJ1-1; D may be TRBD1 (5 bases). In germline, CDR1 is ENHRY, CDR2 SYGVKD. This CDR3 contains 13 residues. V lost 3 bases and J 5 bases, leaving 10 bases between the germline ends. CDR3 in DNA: TGTGCCATCAGTGAAGAAGGGGATACTGAAGCTTTCTTT. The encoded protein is CAISEEGDTEAFF.

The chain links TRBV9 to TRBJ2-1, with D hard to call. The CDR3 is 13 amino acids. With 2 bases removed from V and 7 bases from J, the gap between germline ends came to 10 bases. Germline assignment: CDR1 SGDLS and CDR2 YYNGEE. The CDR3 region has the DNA TGTGCCAGCAGCGTCCAACAACGTAATGAGCAGTTCTTC. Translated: CASSVQQRNEQFF. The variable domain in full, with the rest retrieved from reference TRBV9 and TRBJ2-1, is DSGVTQTPKHLITATGQRVTLRCSPRSGDLSVYWYQQSLDQGLQFLIQYYNGEERAKGNILERFSAQQFPDLHSELNLSSLELGDSALYFCASSVQQRNEQFFGPGTRLTVL.

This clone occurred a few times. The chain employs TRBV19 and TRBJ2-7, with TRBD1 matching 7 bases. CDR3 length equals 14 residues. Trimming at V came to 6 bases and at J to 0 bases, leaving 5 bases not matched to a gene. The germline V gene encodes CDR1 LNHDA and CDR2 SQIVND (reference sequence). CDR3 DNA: TGTGCCAGTAGCCACGGACAGGTCTCCTACGAGCAGTACTTC. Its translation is CASSHGQVSYEQYF.

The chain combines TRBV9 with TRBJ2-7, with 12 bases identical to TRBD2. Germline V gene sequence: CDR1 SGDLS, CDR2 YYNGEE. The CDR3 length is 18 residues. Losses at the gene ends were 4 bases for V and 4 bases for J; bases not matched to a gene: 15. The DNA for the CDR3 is TGTGCCAGCAGCCACTGGGCAGAGACTAGCGGGAGCGGTTACGAGCAGTACTTC. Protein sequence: CASSHWAETSGSGYEQYF.

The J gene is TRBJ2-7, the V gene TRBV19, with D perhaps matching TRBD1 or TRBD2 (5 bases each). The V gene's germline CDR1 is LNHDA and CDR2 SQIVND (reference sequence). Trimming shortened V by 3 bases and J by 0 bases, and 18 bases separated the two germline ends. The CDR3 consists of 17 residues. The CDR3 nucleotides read TGTGCCAGTAGTATCCACTCGGGACCGCTGAGCTCCTACGAGCAGTACTTC. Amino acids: CASSIHSGPLSSYEQYF.

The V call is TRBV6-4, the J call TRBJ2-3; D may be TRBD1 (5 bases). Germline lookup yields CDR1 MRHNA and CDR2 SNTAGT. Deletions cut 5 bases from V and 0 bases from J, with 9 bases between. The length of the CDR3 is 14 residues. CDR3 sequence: CASSLGVSTDTQYF. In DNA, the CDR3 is TGTGCCAGCAGTTTAGGGGTTAGCACAGATACGCAGTATTTT.

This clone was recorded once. As DNA, the CDR3 is TGTGCCATCAGTGAGGAACGAGAGACCCAGTACTTC. It codes for CAISEERETQYF. The chain uses TRBV10-3 and TRBJ2-5; the D is unclear. The CDR3 length is 12 residues. Trimming shortened V by 2 bases and J by 4 bases, and 5 bases separated the two germline ends. From germline, CDR1 is ENHRY and CDR2 SYGVKD.

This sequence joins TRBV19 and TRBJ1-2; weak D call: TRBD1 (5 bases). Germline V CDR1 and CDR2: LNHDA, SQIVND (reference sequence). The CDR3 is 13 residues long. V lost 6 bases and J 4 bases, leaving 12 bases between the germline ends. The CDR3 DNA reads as TGTGCCAGTAGCCGCCGGGGGTTCTATGGCTACACCTTC. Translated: CASSRRGFYGYTF.

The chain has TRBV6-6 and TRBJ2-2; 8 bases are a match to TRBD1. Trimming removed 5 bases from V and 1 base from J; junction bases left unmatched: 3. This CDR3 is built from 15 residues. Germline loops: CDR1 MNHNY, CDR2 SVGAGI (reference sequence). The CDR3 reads CASSPGTGNTGELFF. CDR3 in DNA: TGTGCCAGCAGTCCCGGGACAGGGAACACCGGGGAGCTGTTTTTT.

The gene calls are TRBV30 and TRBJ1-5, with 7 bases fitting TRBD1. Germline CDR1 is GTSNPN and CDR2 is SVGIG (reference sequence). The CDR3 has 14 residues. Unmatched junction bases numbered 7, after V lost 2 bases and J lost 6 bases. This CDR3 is CAWSSTGLRQPQHF. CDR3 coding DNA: TGTGCCTGGAGTTCGACAGGGTTGCGTCAGCCCCAGCATTTT.

This chain's CDR3 is CASSPRGFPQHF. CDR3 DNA: TGTGCCAGCAGTCCCCGGGGGTTCCCCCAGCATTTT. V gene TRBV28 combines with J gene TRBJ1-5; a possible D gene is TRBD1 (5 bases). The CDR3 length is 12 residues. The germline V and J ends were trimmed by 5 bases and 10 bases, with 12 bases remaining between them. The germline V gene has CDR1 MDHEN and CDR2 SYDVKM. Filled out from reference TRBV28 and TRBJ1-5, the complete variable domain reads DVKVTQSSRYLVKRTGEKVFLECVQDMDHENMFWYRQDPGLGLRLIYFSYDVKMKEKGDIPEGYSVSREKKERFSLILESASTNQTSMYLCASSPRGFPQHFGDGTRLSIL.

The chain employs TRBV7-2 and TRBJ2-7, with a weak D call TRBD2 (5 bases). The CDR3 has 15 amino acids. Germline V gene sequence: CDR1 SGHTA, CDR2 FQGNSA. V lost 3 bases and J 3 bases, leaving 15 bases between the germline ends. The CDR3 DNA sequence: TGTGCCAGCAGCTTTTCCCCTAGGACTTTCTACGAGCAGTACTTC. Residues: CASSFSPRTFYEQYF.